This T cell receptor beta chain was sequenced in a study of human T cells and chemical hapten exposure. During construction of the library, unique molecular identifiers were attached to individual cDNA molecules for quantitative, reproducible TCR counting. TCRdb ran MiXCR on the RACE reads and lists one entry per CDR3 protein. The data contain about 57,000 distinct CDR3 sequences, about 9% of them seen just once; the ten biggest clones take up about 14%. Time point specified: patch test 1, 2 weeks after DPC sensitization. Treatment described: therapeutic diphenylcyclopropenone sensitization with weekly scalp DPC. Overall study results and limits: Because all patients had alopecia, their immune responses might differ from healthy ones. Positively correlated with patch test score were the counts of PT1 expanded TCRs.

This clonotype was recorded many times. Its target is unknown. The sequence was collected from a woman aged 40 to 55 with alopecia areata. Some clones in this sample may be carry-over from other donors' samples. Sequencing was performed on whole blood, taken in connection with sensitization to the hapten diphenylcyclopropenone (DPC).

The chain's CDR3 is CASSLASGNEQFF. Here the CDR3 DNA reads TGTGCCAGCAGCTTAGCGAGCGGCAATGAGCAGTTCTTC. The J gene is TRBJ2-1, the V gene TRBV7-4; D is possibly TRBD2 (5 bases). Trimming removed 0 bases from V and 6 bases from J, with 6 bases in between. CDR3 length: 13 residues. Germline V gives CDR1 SGHVT, CDR2 SQSDAQ. Looking up the rest from reference TRBV7-4 and TRBJ2-1 gives the full variable domain: GAGVSQSPRYKVAKRGRDVALRCDSISGHVTLYWYRQTLGQGSEVLTYSQSDAQRDKSGRPSGRFSAERPERSVSTLKIQRTEQGDSAVYLCASSLASGNEQFFGPGTRLTVL.